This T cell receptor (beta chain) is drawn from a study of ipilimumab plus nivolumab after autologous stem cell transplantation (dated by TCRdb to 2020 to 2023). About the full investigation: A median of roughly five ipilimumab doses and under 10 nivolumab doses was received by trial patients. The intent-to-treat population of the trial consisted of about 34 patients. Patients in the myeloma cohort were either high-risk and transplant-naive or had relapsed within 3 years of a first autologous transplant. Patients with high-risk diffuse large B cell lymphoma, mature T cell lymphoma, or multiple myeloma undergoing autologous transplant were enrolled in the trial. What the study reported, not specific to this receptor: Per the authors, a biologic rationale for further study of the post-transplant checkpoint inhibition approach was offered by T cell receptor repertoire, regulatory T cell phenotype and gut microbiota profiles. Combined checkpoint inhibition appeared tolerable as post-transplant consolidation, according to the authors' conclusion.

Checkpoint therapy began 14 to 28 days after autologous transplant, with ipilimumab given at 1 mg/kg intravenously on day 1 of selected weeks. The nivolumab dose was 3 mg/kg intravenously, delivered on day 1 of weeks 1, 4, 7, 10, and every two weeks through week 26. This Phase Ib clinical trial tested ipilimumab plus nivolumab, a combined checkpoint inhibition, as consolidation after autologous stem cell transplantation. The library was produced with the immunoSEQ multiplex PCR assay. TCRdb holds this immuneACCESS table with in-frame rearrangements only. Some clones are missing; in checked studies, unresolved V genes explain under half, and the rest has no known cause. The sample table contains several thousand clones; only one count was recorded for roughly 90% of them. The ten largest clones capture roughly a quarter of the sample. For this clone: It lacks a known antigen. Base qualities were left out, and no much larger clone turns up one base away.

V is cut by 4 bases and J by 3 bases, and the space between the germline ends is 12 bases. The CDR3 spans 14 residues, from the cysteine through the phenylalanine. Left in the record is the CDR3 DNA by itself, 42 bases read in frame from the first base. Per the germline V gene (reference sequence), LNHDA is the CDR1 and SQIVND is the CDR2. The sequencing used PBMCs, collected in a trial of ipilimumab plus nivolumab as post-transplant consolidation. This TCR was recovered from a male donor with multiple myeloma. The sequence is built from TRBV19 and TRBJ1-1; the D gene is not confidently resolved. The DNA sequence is TGTGCCAGTAGTACCGCGGGAGGATACACTGAAGCTTTCTTT. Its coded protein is CASSTAGGYTEAFF.